The entry below describes one T cell receptor beta chain. The antigen this receptor binds is unknown. The sample holds no much larger clone one base away, and base qualities are not on file. Spanning cysteine to phenylalanine, the CDR3 consists of 14 amino acids. Only CDR3 DNA is held: 42 bases, read in frame from base 1. Trimming costs V 8 bases and J 5 bases, and their ends lie 17 bases apart. CDR1 is given as LGHDT and CDR2 as YNNKEL, both from the germline V gene (reference sequence). Whole blood was collected in K2EDTA tubes by collaborating institutions according to the institutions' own protocols. For TCRbeta analysis, collaborators shipped samples as frozen whole blood, isolated PBMCs, or DNA extracted from either of those sample types. The source of the sample is a study of blood T cell repertoires in COVID-19 (dated by TCRdb to 2019 to 2021). General notes on the study: Samples from collaborators originated in the United States, Italy and Spain and spanned both the acute and convalescent phases of COVID-19. Samples came from the ongoing ImmuneRACE study (first 160 participants) plus 1,254 subjects from 6 global collaborators. The prospective study material was composed of cDNA or gDNA derived from T cells, B-cell-depleted T cells, or PBMCs. The repertoires were made available in a free public database intended to serve as a resource for research on the immune response to SARS-CoV-2. Nearly every sample came with metadata listing a de-identified subject ID, COVID-19 status, age in years and sex. Deeply sampled blood TCRbeta repertoires from subjects exposed to, actively infected with, or recovered from COVID-19 were included in the dataset. HLA class I and class II types, where available, came from metadata supplied by the sample provider rather than from assay-based typing.

TCRbeta CDR3 regions were amplified from genomic DNA using the immunoSEQ Assay, a bias-controlled multiplex PCR. The authors' pipeline ran thus. The number of nucleated cells in each sample was estimated from the amplification of reference gene primers within the assay. Sequence reads were collapsed and filtered to measure the absolute abundance of every unique TCRbeta CDR3 rearrangement. Productive Simpson clonality was computed per sample as the square root of Simpson's diversity index over productive rearrangements. TCRdb obtained this table from immuneACCESS and retained in-frame rearrangements with V and J assigned. These tables miss some clones; where compared with another copy, unresolved V genes account for less than half of the shortfall, and the remainder is unexplained. V and J calls and clone size come straight from that table; D and trimming were deduced from the DNA. This sample has about 59,000 clones in its table, and about 73% of those were observed once. Around 20% of the sample belongs to the ten largest clones.

Beyond this particular receptor, the publication reports: Clinical and demographic metadata were provided uncurated, with the amount varying by source and participant.

This chain is built from TRBV3-1 (or the pseudogene TRBV3-2) and TRBJ2-3, and TRBD2 may be the D gene, going by 5 matching bases. Sequencing was done on a sample of peripheral blood. This clonotype was obtained from a woman between 50 and 59 years old with active or convalescent COVID-19. The bases are TGTGCCAGCTCAGCGTCTGCAGAGGGAGATACGCAGTATTTT. The encoded protein is CASSASAEGDTQYF.